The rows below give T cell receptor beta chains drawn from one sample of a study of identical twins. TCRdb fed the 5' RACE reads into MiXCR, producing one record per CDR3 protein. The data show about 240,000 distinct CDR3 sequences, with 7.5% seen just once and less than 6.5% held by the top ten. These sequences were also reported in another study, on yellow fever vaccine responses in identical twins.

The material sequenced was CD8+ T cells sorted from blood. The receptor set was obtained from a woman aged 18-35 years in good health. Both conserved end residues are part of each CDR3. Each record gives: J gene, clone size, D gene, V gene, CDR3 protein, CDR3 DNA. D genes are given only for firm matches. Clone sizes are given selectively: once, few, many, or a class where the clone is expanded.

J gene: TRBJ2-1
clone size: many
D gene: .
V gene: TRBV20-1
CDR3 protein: CSAPRGRQFF
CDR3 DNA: TGCAGTGCTCCCAGGGGACGGCAGTTCTTC

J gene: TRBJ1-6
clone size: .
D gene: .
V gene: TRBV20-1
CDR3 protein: CSAREITNSPLHF
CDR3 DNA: TGCAGTGCTAGAGAGATTACGAATTCACCCCTCCACTTT

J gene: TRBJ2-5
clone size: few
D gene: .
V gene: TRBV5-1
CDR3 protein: CASSLTGQNQETQYF
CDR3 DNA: TGCGCCAGCAGCTTGACCGGACAGAACCAAGAGACCCAGTACTTC

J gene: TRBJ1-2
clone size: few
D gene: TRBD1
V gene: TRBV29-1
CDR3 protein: CSVEGGTDYGYTF
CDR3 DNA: TGCAGCGTTGAGGGCGGGACAGACTATGGCTACACCTTC

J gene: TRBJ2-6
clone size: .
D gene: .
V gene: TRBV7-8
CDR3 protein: CASSIRGSSGANVLTF
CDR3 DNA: TGTGCCAGCAGCATCCGGGGCAGCTCTGGGGCCAACGTCCTGACTTTC

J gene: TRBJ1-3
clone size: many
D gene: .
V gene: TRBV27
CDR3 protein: CASSLAAVAGNTIYF
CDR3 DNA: TGTGCCAGCAGTTTAGCGGCGGTGGCTGGAAACACCATATATTTT

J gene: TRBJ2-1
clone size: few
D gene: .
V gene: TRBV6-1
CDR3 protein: CASTKRGRYNEQFF
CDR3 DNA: TGTGCCAGCACGAAACGCGGCCGATACAATGAGCAGTTCTTC

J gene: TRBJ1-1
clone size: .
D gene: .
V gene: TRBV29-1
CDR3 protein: CSVSAAFF
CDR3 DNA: TGCAGCGTATCAGCGGCTTTCTTT

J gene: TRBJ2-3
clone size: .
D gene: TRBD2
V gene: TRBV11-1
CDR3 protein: CASSLPTSGYEPSTDTQYF
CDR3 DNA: TGTGCCAGCAGCTTACCCACTAGCGGATACGAGCCTAGCACAGATACGCAGTATTTT

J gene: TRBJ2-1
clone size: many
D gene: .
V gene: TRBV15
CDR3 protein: CATSGNRIYNEQFF
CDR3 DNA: TGTGCCACCAGCGGGAACCGGATCTACAATGAGCAGTTCTTC

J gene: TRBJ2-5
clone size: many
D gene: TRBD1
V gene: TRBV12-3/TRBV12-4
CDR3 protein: CASRGDRGGETQYF
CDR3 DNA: TGTGCCAGCCGGGGGGACAGGGGCGGAGAGACCCAGTACTTC

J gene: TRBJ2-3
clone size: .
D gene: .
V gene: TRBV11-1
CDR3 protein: CASSLGLLRGARFTDTQYF
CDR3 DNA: TGTGCCAGCAGCTTAGGGCTCCTCCGGGGCGCCCGATTCACAGATACGCAGTATTTT

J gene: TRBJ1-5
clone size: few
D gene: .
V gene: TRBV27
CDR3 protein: CASGPSNQPQHF
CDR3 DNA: TGTGCCAGCGGTCCGAGCAATCAGCCCCAGCATTTT

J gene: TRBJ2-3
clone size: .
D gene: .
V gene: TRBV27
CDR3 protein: CASSLSTREWPDTQYF
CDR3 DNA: TGTGCCAGCAGTTTATCGACCCGGGAGTGGCCGGATACGCAGTATTTT

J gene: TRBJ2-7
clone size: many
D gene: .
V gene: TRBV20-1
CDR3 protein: CSARDVNSYEQYF
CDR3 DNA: TGCAGTGCTAGAGATGTTAACTCCTACGAGCAGTACTTC

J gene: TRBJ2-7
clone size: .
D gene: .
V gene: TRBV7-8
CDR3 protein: CASRKTVSYEQYF
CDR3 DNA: TGTGCCAGCAGAAAGACTGTATCCTACGAGCAGTACTTC

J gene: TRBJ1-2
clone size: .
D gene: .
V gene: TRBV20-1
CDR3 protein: CSARGGGDGYTF
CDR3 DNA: TGCAGTGCCCGAGGCGGGGGCGATGGCTACACCTTC

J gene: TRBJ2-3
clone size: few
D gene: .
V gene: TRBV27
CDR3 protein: CASSVLGRGGTDTQYF
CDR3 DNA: TGTGCCAGCAGTGTCCTGGGCAGGGGAGGCACAGATACGCAGTATTTT

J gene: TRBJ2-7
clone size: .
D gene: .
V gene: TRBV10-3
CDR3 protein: CAISESAGRLSYEQYF
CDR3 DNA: TGTGCCATCAGTGAGTCGGCCGGCAGGTTATCCTACGAGCAGTACTTC

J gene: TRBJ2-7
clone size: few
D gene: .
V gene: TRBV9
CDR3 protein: CASSPLGAGPYEQYF
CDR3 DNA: TGTGCCAGCAGCCCCCTGGGGGCGGGACCCTACGAGCAGTACTTC

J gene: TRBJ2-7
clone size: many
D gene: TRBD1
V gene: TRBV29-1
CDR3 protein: CSVQGQPLEQYF
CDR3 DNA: TGCAGCGTTCAGGGACAGCCCCTCGAGCAGTACTTC

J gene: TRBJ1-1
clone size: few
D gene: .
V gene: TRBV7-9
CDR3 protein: CASSVRDMSNTEAFF
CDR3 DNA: TGTGCCAGCAGCGTCCGGGACATGTCCAACACTGAAGCTTTCTTT

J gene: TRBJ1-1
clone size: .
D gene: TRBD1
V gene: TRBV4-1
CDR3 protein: CASSPSGQGALNTEAFF
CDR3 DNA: TGCGCCAGCAGCCCTTCCGGACAGGGGGCTCTGAACACTGAAGCTTTCTTT

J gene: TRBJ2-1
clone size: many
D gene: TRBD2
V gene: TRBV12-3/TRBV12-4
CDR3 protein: CASSWGLVLKSSYNEQFF
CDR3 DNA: TGTGCCAGCAGTTGGGGACTAGTCCTGAAGAGCTCCTACAATGAGCAGTTCTTC

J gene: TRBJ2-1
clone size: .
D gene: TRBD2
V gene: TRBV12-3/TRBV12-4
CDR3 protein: CASSTGTRIYNEQFF
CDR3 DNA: TGTGCCAGCAGCACCGGGACTAGAATCTACAATGAGCAGTTCTTC

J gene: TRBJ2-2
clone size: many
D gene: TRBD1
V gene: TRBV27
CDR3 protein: CASSWTGGTGELFF
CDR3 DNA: TGTGCCAGCAGCTGGACAGGGGGCACCGGGGAGCTGTTTTTT

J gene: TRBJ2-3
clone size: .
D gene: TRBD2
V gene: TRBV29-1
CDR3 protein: CSVSTSGDWDTQYF
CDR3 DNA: TGCAGCGTTTCGACTAGCGGGGATTGGGATACGCAGTATTTT

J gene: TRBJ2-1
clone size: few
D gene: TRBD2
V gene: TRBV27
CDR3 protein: CASSIIAGGYNEQFF
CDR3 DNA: TGTGCCAGCAGTATAATAGCGGGGGGCTACAATGAGCAGTTCTTC

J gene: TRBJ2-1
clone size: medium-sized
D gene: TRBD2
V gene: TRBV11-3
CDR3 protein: CASSGSSGTMDEQFF
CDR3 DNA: TGTGCCAGCAGCGGCAGTAGCGGGACCATGGATGAGCAGTTCTTC

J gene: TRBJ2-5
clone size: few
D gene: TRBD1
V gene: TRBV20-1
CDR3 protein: CSARDPDRGVRETQYF
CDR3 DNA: TGCAGTGCTAGAGACCCGGACAGGGGTGTTCGAGAGACCCAGTACTTC

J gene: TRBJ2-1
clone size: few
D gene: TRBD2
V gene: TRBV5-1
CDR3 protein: CASRLAGGRQEQFF
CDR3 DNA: TGCGCCAGCAGGCTAGCGGGGGGGCGCCAAGAGCAGTTCTTC

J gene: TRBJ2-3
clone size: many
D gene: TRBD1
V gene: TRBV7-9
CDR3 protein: CASSRSDRELPDTQYF
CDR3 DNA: TGTGCCAGCAGCCGATCGGACAGGGAACTCCCAGATACGCAGTATTTT

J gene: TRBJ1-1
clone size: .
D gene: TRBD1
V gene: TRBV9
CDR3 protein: CASSELQGANTEAFF
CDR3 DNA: TGTGCCAGCAGCGAGCTCCAGGGGGCGAACACTGAAGCTTTCTTT

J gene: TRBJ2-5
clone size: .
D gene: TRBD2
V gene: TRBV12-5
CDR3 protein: CASGPREERGGKETQYF
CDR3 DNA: TGTGCTAGTGGTCCTCGTGAAGAGCGGGGCGGGAAGGAGACCCAGTACTTC

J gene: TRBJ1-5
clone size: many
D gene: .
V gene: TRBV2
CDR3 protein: CASRDSNFETQHF
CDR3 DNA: TGTGCCAGCAGGGACAGCAATTTTGAGACGCAGCATTTT

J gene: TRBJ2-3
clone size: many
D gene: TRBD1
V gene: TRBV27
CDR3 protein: CASSFRDRGTDTQYF
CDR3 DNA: TGTGCCAGCAGCTTCCGGGACAGGGGCACAGATACGCAGTATTTT

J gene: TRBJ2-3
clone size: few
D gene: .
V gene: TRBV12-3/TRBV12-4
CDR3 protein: CASSGGLQYF
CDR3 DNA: TGTGCCAGCAGTGGCGGGCTCCAGTATTTT

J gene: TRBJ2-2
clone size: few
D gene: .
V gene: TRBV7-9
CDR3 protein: CASRRTDVNTGELFF
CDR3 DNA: TGTGCCAGCAGACGGACGGACGTGAACACCGGGGAGCTGTTTTTT

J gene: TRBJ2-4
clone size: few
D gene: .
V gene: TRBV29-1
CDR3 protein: CSVEDSQDSHKNIQYF
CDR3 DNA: TGCAGCGTTGAAGATTCCCAGGACAGCCACAAAAACATTCAGTACTTC

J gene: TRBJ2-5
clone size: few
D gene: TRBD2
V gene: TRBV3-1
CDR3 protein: CASSPRGKPRETQYF
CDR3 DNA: TGTGCCAGCAGCCCGCGGGGGAAGCCGCGGGAGACCCAGTACTTC